These T cell receptor beta chains were read from a single sample in a study of shared clonotypes between healthy human individuals. The table came from immunoSEQ multiplex PCR; TCRdb's copy has only in-frame clones and leaves some out. This table holds 2.3 million or so clones, just over 90% found once. Specimen: naive CD4+ T cells from PBMCs. These receptors were obtained from a man between 18 and 29 years old in good health. Some clones in this sample may be carry-over from other donors' samples. Both conserved end residues are part of each CDR3. D genes are given only for firm matches. Clone size is given for some rows only: seen once, a few or many times, or a class if the clone is expanded.

j_gene: TRBJ2-2; v_gene: TRBV27; d_gene: TRBD2; abundance: -; CDR3aa: CASSFVSGRAITGELFF; CDR3nt: TGTGCCAGCAGTTTTGTTAGCGGGAGGGCCATAACCGGGGAGCTGTTTTTT
j_gene: TRBJ2-3; v_gene: TRBV19; d_gene: -; abundance: -; CDR3aa: CASSSPRGQRATDTQYF; CDR3nt: TGTGCCAGTAGTAGCCCCCGGGGTCAGAGGGCGACAGATACGCAGTATTTT
j_gene: TRBJ1-2; v_gene: TRBV7-3; d_gene: -; abundance: -; CDR3aa: CASSHRDGIGGYTF; CDR3nt: TGTGCCAGCAGCCACCGGGACGGCATAGGGGGCTACACCTTC
j_gene: TRBJ2-3; v_gene: TRBV6-6; d_gene: -; abundance: -; CDR3aa: CASSQGGGLFTDTQYF; CDR3nt: TGTGCCAGCAGTCAAGGAGGGGGACTCTTCACAGATACGCAGTATTTT
j_gene: TRBJ2-7; v_gene: TRBV5-6; d_gene: -; abundance: once; CDR3aa: CASSSASVQVPYEQYF; CDR3nt: TGTGCCAGCAGCTCTGCGTCGGTGCAGGTTCCCTACGAGCAGTACTTC
j_gene: TRBJ2-1; v_gene: TRBV6-5; d_gene: -; abundance: -; CDR3aa: CASSSRSGSSYNEQFF; CDR3nt: TGTGCCAGCAGTTCGAGATCAGGAAGCTCCTACAATGAGCAGTTCTTC
j_gene: TRBJ1-5; v_gene: TRBV5-5; d_gene: TRBD1; abundance: -; CDR3aa: CASSSGTGDNQPQHF; CDR3nt: TGTGCCAGCAGCTCCGGGACAGGGGACAATCAGCCCCAGCATTTT
j_gene: TRBJ1-2; v_gene: TRBV27; d_gene: -; abundance: -; CDR3aa: CASRRNGRDYGYTF; CDR3nt: TGTGCCAGCAGACGGAACGGACGGGACTATGGCTACACCTTC
j_gene: TRBJ2-5; v_gene: TRBV19; d_gene: -; abundance: -; CDR3aa: CASSIGGHSRGETQYF; CDR3nt: TGTGCCAGTAGTATAGGGGGACATTCAAGGGGAGAGACCCAGTACTTC
j_gene: TRBJ2-3; v_gene: TRBV5-4; d_gene: -; abundance: -; CDR3aa: CASSLRGTDTQYF; CDR3nt: TGTGCCAGCAGCTTAAGGGGCACAGATACGCAGTATTTT
j_gene: TRBJ2-3; v_gene: TRBV5-6; d_gene: -; abundance: once; CDR3aa: CASSRQTKHTQYF; CDR3nt: TGTGCCAGCAGCCGCCAGACTAAACATACGCAGTATTTT
j_gene: TRBJ1-4; v_gene: TRBV7-2; d_gene: -; abundance: -; CDR3aa: CASSYPKGGTNEKLFF; CDR3nt: TGTGCCAGCAGCTATCCGAAGGGAGGAACTAATGAAAAACTGTTTTTT
j_gene: TRBJ1-1; v_gene: TRBV14; d_gene: -; abundance: -; CDR3aa: CASSQDLIFGSNTEAFF; CDR3nt: TGTGCCAGCAGCCAAGATCTCATATTCGGGTCGAACACTGAAGCTTTCTTT
j_gene: TRBJ2-5; v_gene: TRBV5-4; d_gene: -; abundance: -; CDR3aa: CASTVANSQETQYF; CDR3nt: TGTGCCAGCACCGTAGCGAATTCACAAGAGACCCAGTACTTC
j_gene: TRBJ1-1; v_gene: TRBV19; d_gene: TRBD1; abundance: -; CDR3aa: CASSLATGGGNTEAFF; CDR3nt: TGTGCCAGTAGTCTCGCAACAGGGGGCGGGAACACTGAAGCTTTCTTT
j_gene: TRBJ2-7; v_gene: TRBV19; d_gene: -; abundance: once; CDR3aa: CASSKGGVRTYEQYF; CDR3nt: TGTGCCAGTAGTAAAGGGGGGGTCCGGACCTACGAGCAGTACTTC
j_gene: TRBJ1-1; v_gene: TRBV5-4; d_gene: -; abundance: -; CDR3aa: CASSLPGRANTEAFF; CDR3nt: TGTGCCAGCAGCTTACCGGGACGGGCGAACACTGAAGCTTTCTTT
j_gene: TRBJ1-5; v_gene: TRBV28; d_gene: TRBD1; abundance: -; CDR3aa: CASSNRGQGNQPQHF; CDR3nt: TGTGCCAGCAGTAACAGGGGGCAGGGCAATCAGCCCCAGCATTTT
j_gene: TRBJ2-4; v_gene: TRBV28; d_gene: -; abundance: -; CDR3aa: CASSSHQLAKNIQYF; CDR3nt: TGTGCCAGCAGTTCTCATCAGTTAGCCAAAAACATTCAGTACTTC
j_gene: TRBJ2-7; v_gene: TRBV29-1; d_gene: -; abundance: -; CDR3aa: CSGGPGGSYEQYF; CDR3nt: TGCAGCGGGGGGCCGGGCGGATCCTACGAGCAGTACTTC
j_gene: TRBJ2-5; v_gene: TRBV28; d_gene: TRBD2; abundance: -; CDR3aa: CASNSGRGETQYF; CDR3nt: TGTGCCAGCAACAGCGGGAGAGGCGAGACCCAGTACTTC
j_gene: TRBJ1-2; v_gene: TRBV28; d_gene: TRBD1; abundance: -; CDR3aa: CASRARQGSNYGYTF; CDR3nt: TGTGCCAGCAGGGCTCGACAGGGTTCTAACTATGGCTACACCTTC
j_gene: TRBJ2-7; v_gene: TRBV27; d_gene: TRBD2; abundance: -; CDR3aa: CASSPQTSGRIKYEQYF; CDR3nt: TGTGCCAGCAGCCCTCAGACTAGCGGGAGAATTAAGTACGAGCAGTACTTC
j_gene: TRBJ2-7; v_gene: TRBV19; d_gene: TRBD1; abundance: -; CDR3aa: CASSMTGQPSTYEQYF; CDR3nt: TGTGCCAGTAGTATGACGGGACAGCCTTCGACTTACGAGCAGTACTTC
j_gene: TRBJ2-3; v_gene: TRBV7-2; d_gene: TRBD2; abundance: few; CDR3aa: CASSLGLATDTQYF; CDR3nt: TGTGCCAGCAGCCTAGGACTAGCAACAGATACGCAGTATTTT
j_gene: TRBJ2-3; v_gene: TRBV28; d_gene: -; abundance: -; CDR3aa: CASSTPGVGTDTQYF; CDR3nt: TGTGCCAGCAGTACCCCCGGAGTAGGGACAGATACGCAGTATTTT
j_gene: TRBJ2-7; v_gene: TRBV6-1; d_gene: -; abundance: -; CDR3aa: CASSEQGGGSEQYF; CDR3nt: TGTGCCAGCAGTGAACAGGGTGGGGGGTCGGAGCAGTACTTC
j_gene: TRBJ2-2; v_gene: TRBV11-2; d_gene: TRBD2; abundance: -; CDR3aa: CASSLIREGYTGELFF; CDR3nt: TGTGCCAGCAGCTTAATCCGGGAGGGCTACACCGGGGAGCTGTTTTTT
j_gene: TRBJ2-7; v_gene: TRBV5-4; d_gene: TRBD1; abundance: -; CDR3aa: CASSNRGYEQYF; CDR3nt: TGTGCCAGCAGCAACAGGGGATACGAGCAGTACTTC
j_gene: TRBJ2-5; v_gene: TRBV5-1; d_gene: TRBD2; abundance: once; CDR3aa: CASSLAGTRQETQYF; CDR3nt: TGCGCCAGCAGCTTGGCAGGGACTAGACAAGAGACCCAGTACTTC
j_gene: TRBJ1-5; v_gene: TRBV6-1; d_gene: -; abundance: -; CDR3aa: CASCTRLPSNQPQHF; CDR3nt: TGTGCCAGCTGTACCCGTTTACCTAGCAATCAGCCCCAGCATTTT
j_gene: TRBJ1-3; v_gene: TRBV5-1; d_gene: -; abundance: -; CDR3aa: CASSVYSGNTIYF; CDR3nt: TGCGCCAGCAGCGTATATTCTGGAAACACCATATATTTT
j_gene: TRBJ2-2; v_gene: TRBV6-1; d_gene: TRBD1; abundance: -; CDR3aa: CASTQGVWNTGELFF; CDR3nt: TGTGCCAGCACCCAGGGGGTCTGGAACACCGGGGAGCTGTTTTTT
j_gene: TRBJ1-4; v_gene: TRBV5-1; d_gene: -; abundance: once; CDR3aa: CASSPRGGKNEKLFF; CDR3nt: TGCGCCAGCAGCCCCCGGGGGGGGAAGAATGAAAAACTGTTTTTT
j_gene: TRBJ2-2; v_gene: TRBV7-9; d_gene: -; abundance: once; CDR3aa: CASSPLNTGELFF; CDR3nt: TGTGCCAGCAGCCCTTTGAACACCGGGGAGCTGTTTTTT
j_gene: TRBJ2-1; v_gene: TRBV19; d_gene: -; abundance: -; CDR3aa: CASSSGTQQRYNEQFF; CDR3nt: TGTGCCAGTAGCTCCGGGACCCAACAGCGGTACAATGAGCAGTTCTTC
j_gene: TRBJ1-3; v_gene: TRBV7-2; d_gene: -; abundance: -; CDR3aa: CASSPFRYSGNTIYF; CDR3nt: TGTGCCAGCAGCCCCTTCAGGTACTCTGGAAACACCATATATTTT
j_gene: TRBJ1-4; v_gene: TRBV15; d_gene: -; abundance: -; CDR3aa: CATSRTNRDEKLFF; CDR3nt: TGTGCCACCAGCAGAACAAACAGGGACGAAAAACTGTTTTTT
j_gene: TRBJ2-5; v_gene: TRBV5-4; d_gene: TRBD2; abundance: once; CDR3aa: CASSLPSSRSGRAVETQYF; CDR3nt: TGTGCCAGCAGCTTACCCTCATCTAGGAGCGGGAGGGCCGTGGAGACCCAGTACTTC
j_gene: TRBJ1-5; v_gene: TRBV5-1; d_gene: -; abundance: -; CDR3aa: CASFKPQHF; CDR3nt: TGCGCCTCGTTTAAGCCCCAGCATTTT
j_gene: TRBJ2-4; v_gene: TRBV5-4; d_gene: -; abundance: -; CDR3aa: CASSFPRGGKNIQYF; CDR3nt: TGTGCCAGCAGCTTTCCTAGGGGGGGCAAAAACATTCAGTACTTC
j_gene: TRBJ1-2; v_gene: TRBV27; d_gene: TRBD1; abundance: -; CDR3aa: CASSPSSTGGLYGYTF; CDR3nt: TGTGCCAGCAGTCCATCCTCGACAGGGGGACTGTATGGCTACACCTTC
j_gene: TRBJ2-6; v_gene: TRBV5-1; d_gene: -; abundance: -; CDR3aa: CASSRDISPGGANVLTF; CDR3nt: TGCGCCAGCAGCCGGGACATCTCACCTGGTGGGGCCAACGTCCTGACTTTC
j_gene: TRBJ2-7; v_gene: TRBV5-1; d_gene: TRBD1; abundance: -; CDR3aa: CASTLTPTGTGNEEQYF; CDR3nt: TGCGCCAGCACCTTAACACCCACCGGGACAGGGAACGAAGAGCAGTACTTC
j_gene: TRBJ2-7; v_gene: TRBV9; d_gene: TRBD2; abundance: -; CDR3aa: CASSVGGRANEQYF; CDR3nt: TGTGCCAGCAGCGTGGGCGGGAGGGCCAACGAGCAGTACTTC